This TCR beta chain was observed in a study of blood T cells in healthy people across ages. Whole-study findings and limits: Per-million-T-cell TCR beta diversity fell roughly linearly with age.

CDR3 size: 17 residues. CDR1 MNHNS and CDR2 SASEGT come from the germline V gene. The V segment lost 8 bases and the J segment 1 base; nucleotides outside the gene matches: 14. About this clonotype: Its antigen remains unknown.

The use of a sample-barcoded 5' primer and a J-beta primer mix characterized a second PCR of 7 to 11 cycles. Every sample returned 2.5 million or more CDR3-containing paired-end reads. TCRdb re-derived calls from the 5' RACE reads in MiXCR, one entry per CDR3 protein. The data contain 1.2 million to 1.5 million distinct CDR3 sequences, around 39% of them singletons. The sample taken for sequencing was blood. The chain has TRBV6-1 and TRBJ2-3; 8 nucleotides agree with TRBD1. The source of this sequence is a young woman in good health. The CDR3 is CASLQWRRGQGTDTQYF. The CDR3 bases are TGTGCCAGCCTCCAATGGCGTCGGGGACAGGGCACAGATACGCAGTATTTT.